This entry is about one T cell receptor (beta chain). The antigen is not known. Sequenced by immunoSEQ multiplex PCR; TCRdb stores in-frame clones only, minus some. The sample records more than 60,000 clones, 90% to 95% being singletons. The sample is drawn from a study of siplizumab effects on memory and regulatory T cells. General study points: Assignment of a naive or memory phenotype failed for roughly 80-96% of the proliferating CD4+ or CD8+ clones. The Treg-derived share of mappable alloreactive CD4+ clones averaged 68.8% with siplizumab and 26.9% in controls.

The specimen sequenced was CD8+ T cells sorted from blood. This receptor was taken from a human donor in good health.

The chain's CDR3 is CASSLALAGGDGYTF. The CDR3 bases are TGTGCCAGCAGCTTAGCGCTTGCAGGGGGCGATGGCTACACCTTC. The chain carries TRBV7-9 and TRBJ1-2; 8 bases are a match to TRBD1. The CDR3 runs 15 residues. CDR1 SEHNR and CDR2 FQNEAQ come from the germline V gene (reference sequence). V lost 0 bases and J lost 6; bases outside the gene matches: 6.